These 8 T cell receptor beta chains were all obtained from the same sample, sequenced in a study of cytomegalovirus exposure and HLA in healthy donors (dated by TCRdb to 2016 to 2017). Preparation of the library involved the immunoSEQ multiplex PCR assay. The multiplex PCR relied on a mix of 60 forward primers for TCR Vbeta segments and 13 reverse primers for TCR Jbeta segments. TCRdb carries this immuneACCESS record with in-frame sequences only. Its versions omit some clonotypes, under half of them owing to an unresolved V gene in the studies checked, with the rest unexplained. The table for this sample lists about 110,000 clones; approximately 70% of them were counted only once. 0.87% of the sample belongs to the ten largest clones. The sample was PBMCs. All receptors derive from a woman in her thirties in good health and CMV-seronegative.

The rearrangement joins TRBV6-5 to TRBJ2-3, with 9 bases lining up with TRBD2. This CDR3 comprises 15 residues. The germline CDR1 and CDR2 sequences are MNHEY and SVGAGI. Unmatched junction bases numbered 3, after V lost 0 bases and J lost 5 bases. The CDR3 DNA is TGTGCCAGCAGTTACTCGTCAGCGGGAGGAGATACGCAGTATTTT. It yields the protein CASSYSSAGGDTQYF.

This clone has more than one count but fewer than ten. This chain links TRBV5-4 with TRBJ1-2; TRBD1 matches 8 bases. The CDR3 has 12 residues. Germline V gene data show CDR1 as SGHNT and CDR2 as YYREEE (reference sequence). J was trimmed by 7 bases and V by 6 bases; bases with no gene match: 5. The CDR3 protein is CASMDRVGGYTF. The CDR3 region has the DNA TGTGCCAGCATGGACAGGGTAGGTGGCTACACCTTC.

This chain connects TRBV27 to TRBJ1-2; 7 bases match TRBD1. V trimming: 3 bases; J trimming: 7 bases; junction bases outside the gene matches: 8. Germline values: CDR1 MNHEY, CDR2 SMNVEV (reference sequence). The CDR3 covers 14 residues. CDR3 amino acids: CASSFEGALSGYTF. The CDR3 region has the DNA TGTGCCAGCAGTTTTGAGGGGGCTCTGAGTGGCTACACCTTC.

The chain combines TRBV5-5 with TRBJ1-5; D may be TRBD1 (5 bases). The germline gives CDR1 SGHKS, CDR2 YYEKEE (reference sequence). This CDR3 has 13 amino acids. V lost 3 bases and J 7 bases, leaving 11 bases between the germline ends. The DNA of the CDR3 is TGTGCCAGCAGCTGGGGGGACGTCCAGCCCCAGCATTTT. This codes for CASSWGDVQPQHF. The variable domain in full, with the rest retrieved from reference TRBV5-5 and TRBJ1-5, is DAGVTQSPTHLIKTRGQQVTLRCSPISGHKSVSWYQQVLGQGPQFIFQYYEKEERGRGNFPDRFSARQFPNYSSELNVNALLLGDSALYLCASSWGDVQPQHFGDGTRLSIL.

This clone occurred a few times. V gene TRBV2 combines with J gene TRBJ1-2; maybe TRBD1 (6 bases). Trimming took off 7 bases at V and 0 bases at J, with 12 bases between the two ends. Germline assignment: CDR1 SNHLY and CDR2 FYNNEI. The CDR3 runs 14 residues. This chain's CDR3 is CASTENRANYGYTF. The CDR3 region has the DNA TGTGCCAGCACCGAAAACAGGGCTAACTATGGCTACACCTTC.

This clone has only a few counts. The CDR3 region is CASSEALAVLYGYTF. The CDR3 bases are TGTGCCAGCAGTGAAGCGTTGGCAGTCCTTTATGGCTACACCTTC. The rearrangement uses TRBV6-1 and TRBJ1-2; D gene uncertain. The CDR3 length is 15 residues. Germline CDR1 reads MNHNS; CDR2 reads SASEGT. V was cut by 0 bases and J by 5 bases, with 13 bases left in between.

This clone has a single count. The chain employs TRBV30 and TRBJ1-1; the D is unclear. The CDR3 covers 11 residues. The germline V gene encodes CDR1 GTSNPN and CDR2 SVGIG (reference sequence). Trimming stripped 3 bases from V and 7 bases from J, with 9 bases between. The CDR3 coding sequence is TGTGCCTGGAGGCCGACTAGTGAAGCTTTCTTT. Protein product: CAWRPTSEAFF.

The chain uses TRBV28 and TRBJ2-1; 10 bases are shared with TRBD2. V gave up 6 bases and J gave up 0 bases; unmatched junction bases: 2. There are 15 residues in the CDR3. Germline lookup yields CDR1 MDHEN and CDR2 SYDVKM. The CDR3 spells CASSPSGSSYNEQFF. In nucleotides, the CDR3 is TGTGCCAGCAGCCCTAGCGGGAGCTCCTACAATGAGCAGTTCTTC.